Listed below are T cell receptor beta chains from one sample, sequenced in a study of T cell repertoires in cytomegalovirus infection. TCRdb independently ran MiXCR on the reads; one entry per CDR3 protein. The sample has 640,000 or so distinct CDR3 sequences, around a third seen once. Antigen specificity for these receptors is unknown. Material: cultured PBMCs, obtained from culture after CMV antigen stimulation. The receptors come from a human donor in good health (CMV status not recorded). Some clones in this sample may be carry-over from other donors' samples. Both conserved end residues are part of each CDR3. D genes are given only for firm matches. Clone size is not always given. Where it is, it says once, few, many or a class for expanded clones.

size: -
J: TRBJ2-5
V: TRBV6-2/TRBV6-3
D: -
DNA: TGTGCCAGCAGTTTGGGGCAGGTCCCAGGGAGAGAGACCCAGTACTTC
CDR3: CASSLGQVPGRETQYF

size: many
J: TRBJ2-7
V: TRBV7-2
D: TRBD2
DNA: TGTGCCAGCAGCCCTCGGACTAGCGTCGGCGAGCAGTACTTC
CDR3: CASSPRTSVGEQYF

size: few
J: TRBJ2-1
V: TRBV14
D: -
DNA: TGTGCCAGCAGCCAAGATCTTGCGACGGAGGAGCAGTTCTTC
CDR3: CASSQDLATEEQFF

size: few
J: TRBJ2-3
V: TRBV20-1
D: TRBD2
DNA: TGCAGTGCTACCGGGGGGGCCCGCACAGATACGCAGTATTTT
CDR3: CSATGGARTDTQYF

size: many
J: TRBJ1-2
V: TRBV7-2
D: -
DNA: TGTGCCAGCAGCTCGGCGGTGGGCTATGGCTACACCTTC
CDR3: CASSSAVGYGYTF

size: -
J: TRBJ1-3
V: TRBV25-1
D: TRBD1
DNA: TGTGCCAGCAGTGATTACGGACAGGGCGGAAACACCATATATTTT
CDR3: CASSDYGQGGNTIYF

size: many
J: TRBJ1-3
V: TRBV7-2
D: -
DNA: TGTGCCAGCAGCTTATACCCTACCGCAGCTTCTGGAAACACCATATATTTT
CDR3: CASSLYPTAASGNTIYF

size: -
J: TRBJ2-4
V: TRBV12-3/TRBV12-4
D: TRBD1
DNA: TGTGCCAGCGGGAAACAGGGGAGCCAGTCCATTCAGTACTTC
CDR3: CASGKQGSQSIQYF

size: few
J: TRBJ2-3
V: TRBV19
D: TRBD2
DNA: TGTGCCAGTAGTAGAACGACTAGCGGGAGGGCCTTTAATACGCAGTATTTT
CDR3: CASSRTTSGRAFNTQYF

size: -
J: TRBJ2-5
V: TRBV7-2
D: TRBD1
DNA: TGTGCCAGCAGCGCGGGACAGGTCGCTCGGACCCAGTACTTC
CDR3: CASSAGQVARTQYF

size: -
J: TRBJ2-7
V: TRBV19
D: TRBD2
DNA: TGTGCCAGTAGGAGGACTAGCGGGAGAGGCCACGAGCAGTACTTC
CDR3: CASRRTSGRGHEQYF

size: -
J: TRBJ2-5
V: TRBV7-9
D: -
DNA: TGTGCCAGCAGCTTGACAGCAGAGACCCAGTACTTC
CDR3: CASSLTAETQYF

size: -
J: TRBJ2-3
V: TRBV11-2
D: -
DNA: TGTGCCAGCAGGTCAATCGAGGGGACAGATACGCAGTATTTT
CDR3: CASRSIEGTDTQYF

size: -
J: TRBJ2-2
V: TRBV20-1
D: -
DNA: TGCAGTGCTAGAGATCTTGGCAAGACGAACACCGGGGAGCTGTTTTTT
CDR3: CSARDLGKTNTGELFF

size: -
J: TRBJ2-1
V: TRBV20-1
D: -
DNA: TGCAGTGCTAGAGATCGGGGACGCTACAATGAGCAGTTCTTC
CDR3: CSARDRGRYNEQFF

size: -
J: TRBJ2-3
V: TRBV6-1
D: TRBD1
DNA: TGTGCCAGCAGTGATTTGGACAGGGGAGGCACAGATACGCAGTATTTT
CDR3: CASSDLDRGGTDTQYF

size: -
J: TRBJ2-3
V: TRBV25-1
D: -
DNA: TGTGCCAGCAGTGGACAGGACCCCAGAGATACGCAGTATTTT
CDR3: CASSGQDPRDTQYF

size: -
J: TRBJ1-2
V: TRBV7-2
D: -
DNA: TGTGCCAGCAGCTTCTCAGGGTCGAGGGGCTACACCTTC
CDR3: CASSFSGSRGYTF

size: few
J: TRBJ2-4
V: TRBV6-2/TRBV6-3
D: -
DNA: TGTGCCAGCAGTTACAGGGATCCCAAAAACATTCAGTACTTC
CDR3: CASSYRDPKNIQYF

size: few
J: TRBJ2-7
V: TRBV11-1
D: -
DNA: TGTGCCAGCAGCCCGCGGTGGGCCCCCTACGAGCAGTACTTC
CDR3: CASSPRWAPYEQYF

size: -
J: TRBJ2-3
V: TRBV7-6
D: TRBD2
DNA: TGTGCCAGCACCTTAGGGCGGGAGCGGACGGGCACAGATACGCAGTATTTT
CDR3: CASTLGRERTGTDTQYF

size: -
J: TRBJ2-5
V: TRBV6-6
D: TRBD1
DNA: TGTGCCAGCAGTTACAGAGGGGGCGGTCCAGAGACCCAGTACTTC
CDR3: CASSYRGGGPETQYF

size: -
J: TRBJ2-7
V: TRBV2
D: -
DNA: TGTGCCAGCAGGGGGATCTACGAGCAGTACTTC
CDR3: CASRGIYEQYF

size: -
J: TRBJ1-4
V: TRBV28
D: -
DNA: TGTGCCAGCAGTTTCTCGTTCGCCTATAATGAAAAACTGTTTTTT
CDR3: CASSFSFAYNEKLFF

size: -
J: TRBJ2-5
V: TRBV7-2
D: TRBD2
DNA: TGTGCCAGCAGCTTCGTAGCCCGGGGGGGGGAGACCCAGTACTTC
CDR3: CASSFVARGGETQYF

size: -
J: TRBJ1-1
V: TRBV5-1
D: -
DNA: TGTGCCAGCAGCTTAGGCCATACCACTGAAGCTTTCTTT
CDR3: CASSLGHTTEAFF

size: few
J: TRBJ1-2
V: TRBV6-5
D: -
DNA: TGTGCCAGCAGTTACTCCGAGGGGGGGGACACCTTCCCCTATGGCTACACCTTC
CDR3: CASSYSEGGDTFPYGYTF

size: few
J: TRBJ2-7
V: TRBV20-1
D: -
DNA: TGCAGTGCTCGGGAGAGGTACGAGCAGTACTTC
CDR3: CSARERYEQYF

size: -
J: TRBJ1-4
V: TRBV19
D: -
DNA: TGTGCCAGTTGTGGTTCTACAACTAATGAAAAACTGTTTTTT
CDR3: CASCGSTTNEKLFF

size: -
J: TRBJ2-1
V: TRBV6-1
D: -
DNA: TGTGCCAGCAGTGGCGTATCAAGTAGTGAGCAGTTCTTC
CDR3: CASSGVSSSEQFF

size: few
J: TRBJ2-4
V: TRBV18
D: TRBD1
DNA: TGTGCCAGCTCACGCGATTCCGGACAGGAAAACATTCAGTACTTC
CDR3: CASSRDSGQENIQYF

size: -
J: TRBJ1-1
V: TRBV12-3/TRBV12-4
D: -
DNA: TGTGCCAGCAGTTTTCTCCAGGGGATGAACACTGAAGCTTTCTTT
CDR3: CASSFLQGMNTEAFF

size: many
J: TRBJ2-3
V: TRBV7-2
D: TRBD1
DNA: TGTGCCAGCAGCAAGGACAGGGGCACAGATACGCAGTATTTT
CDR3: CASSKDRGTDTQYF

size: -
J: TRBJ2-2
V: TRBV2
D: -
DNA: TGTGCCAGCACCTGGACGGGGGCTACCGGGGAGCTGTTTTTT
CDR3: CASTWTGATGELFF

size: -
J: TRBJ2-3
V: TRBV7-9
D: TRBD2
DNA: TGTGCCAGCAGCTCTCGGCTAGCGGGGGGAAACATAGTCGGGGATACGCAGTATTTT
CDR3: CASSSRLAGGNIVGDTQYF

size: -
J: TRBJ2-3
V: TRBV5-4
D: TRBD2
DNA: TGTGCCAGCAGCAAACTAGCGGCGCCGGGCGGAGATACGCAGTATTTT
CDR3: CASSKLAAPGGDTQYF